This T cell receptor (beta chain) was captured by sequencing in a study of read filtering for tumor transcriptome and immune sequencing (TCRdb year 2020). Looking at the study overall: The cohort was composed of 17 male and 14 to 15 female patients, with a mean age of approximately 70 years and an age range of about 47 to 80. Under revised international staging, about eight patients fell into R-ISS I, 15 or so into R-ISS II and over 5 into R-ISS III. After DNase treatment, whole-transcriptome libraries were prepared using the TruSeq RNA Access Library Prep Kit. Per sample, about 4.05 to 10.27 million TCR-region mapped reads were obtained with IR-seq, compared with only about 80 to 1,400 with RNA-seq. Using the same bone marrow samples, the study compared TCR repertoires obtained by targeted immune repertoire sequencing with those obtained by bulk whole-transcriptome sequencing. One of the main goals was to work out a read-filtering strategy for immune repertoire data, in particular whether clonotypes backed by only a single read should be removed. Results and caveats for the whole study, not just this receptor: The sorted CD138-negative fraction was not purified T cells but a mixed bone marrow immune population. When single-read clonotypes were removed, the proportions of shared clonotypes in IR-seq and RNA-seq correlated more strongly. Compared with RNA-seq, IR-seq captured clonotypes at much greater depth and more reliably, and a smaller IR-seq throughput was enough to identify most of the shared clonotypes. Single-read clonotypes made up around 82% of clonotypes but approximately 3.5% of total reads in IR-seq, and 70% to 75% of clonotypes and 40% to 50% of reads in RNA-seq.

The Immunoverse kit was used to build TCR libraries from roughly 370 ng RNA, with molecular barcoded adaptors covering alpha/delta and beta/gamma chains. TCR library preparation was performed with the same RNA that was used for transcriptome sequencing. TCR libraries were sequenced on an Illumina HiSeq 4000 with 2 x 150 cycles. Regarding the original processing steps: MiXCR aligned TCR reads to human V, D, J and C references and assembled the aligned reads into CDR3 clonotypes, with quality filtering and error correction included. Clonotype counts and gene usage diversity were analyzed with the tcR package in R. For inspection of raw mapping reads, RNA-seq reads were mapped by STAR aligner version 2.5.3a onto GRCh37 of the human genome. To test how sequencing depth affects detected clonotypes, IR-seq fastq files were randomly downsampled with Seqtk 1.3. TCRdb ran its own pipeline on the public reads, namely fastp trimming at Q25 and MiXCR clone calling, and kept in-frame beta chains. All rows with the same CDR3 protein become a single entry with the most common DNA and genes. For this entry, the V and J calls and clone size follow TCRdb and not the study's own pipeline. The sample table lists some 50,000 distinct CDR3 sequences, roughly a fifth of them with a count of one. The ten largest clones take up over 35% of the sample.

Bone marrow was sampled from every patient at the time of active disease. Ficoll-Hypaque density gradient centrifugation was used to isolate the bone marrow mononuclear cells. Myeloma plasma cells were removed and CD138-negative cells were obtained by negative selection following labeling with CD138 magnetic microbeads on a MACS separator. Flow cytometry on an Attune NxT with CD138 antibodies was used to check the purity of the isolated cells. Total RNA was extracted with TRIzol reagent and quantified with a NanoDrop spectrophotometer. Paired RNA-seq and IR-seq were performed on each patient's CD138-negative bone marrow sample. V is cut by 1 base and J by 3 bases, and the space between the germline ends is 11 bases. Including cysteine and phenylalanine, the CDR3 has 15 amino acids. Of the read, only the CDR3 DNA is kept; its 45 bases are in frame from base 1. The germline V gene supplies CDR1 SGDLS and CDR2 YYNGEE.

This clonotype has ten or more counts. The clone's antigen remains unknown. Nothing much larger sits one base from this clone, and base qualities are not available. The sequence joins TRBV9 to TRBJ2-1; the D gene cannot be resolved reliably. The TCR comes from a donor aged 40 or older with multiple myeloma. Sequenced sample: a population of CD138-negative cells sorted from bone marrow. The sample's cell subset or site label, in plain terms: bone marrow mononuclear cells depleted of CD138+ plasma/myeloma cells by negative magnetic selection. The nucleotide sequence is given as TGTGCCAGCAGCGTATTGGGGTCGGTCTACAATGAGCAGTTCTTC. It encodes CASSVLGSVYNEQFF.